Presented here are 2 T cell receptor beta chains from one specimen sequenced in a study of T cell responses to AZD1222 COVID-19 vaccine. Only in-frame clones appear in the TCRdb table, and some are missing; sequencing was by immunoSEQ multiplex PCR. The sample includes some 80,000 clones, 70% to 90% of them seen just once. The starting material was peripheral blood, obtained 28 days after the second dose of the MenACWY control vaccine. The origin of the receptors is an adult who received the MenACWY meningococcal vaccine as a control.

The gene calls are TRBV19 and TRBJ1-2; D gene ambiguous. This CDR3 comprises 11 residues. V lost 3 bases to trimming and J lost 7 bases, with 6 bases between them. Germline-derived CDR1 and CDR2 are LNHDA and SQIVND (reference sequence). This chain's CDR3 is CASSIGGGYTF. The CDR3 nucleotides read TGTGCCAGTAGTATCGGAGGTGGCTACACCTTC.

The gene calls are TRBV5-1 and TRBJ2-1; tentatively, D is TRBD1 (5 bases). Trimming took off 1 base at V and 6 bases at J, with 8 bases between the two ends. The germline V gene has CDR1 SGHRS and CDR2 YFSETQ. The CDR3 has 13 residues. CDR3 DNA: TGCGCCAGCAGCTTGCAGGGTAGCAATGAGCAGTTCTTC. It encodes CASSLQGSNEQFF.